These T cell receptor beta chains were read from a single sample in a study of T-cell reconstitution after alpha-beta-depleted transplantation in children. MiXCR, run by TCRdb on the PCR reads, gives a single entry per CDR3 protein. Altogether about half a million distinct CDR3 sequences are present, under 15% being singletons, with the ten largest covering about 5.6%. The sequenced sample was PBMCs from the stem cell graft donor, obtained from the stem cell graft. The receptors originated from a human donor who donated a stem cell graft to a child with combined immunodeficiency. The CDR3 runs from the conserved cysteine through the conserved F or W. A D gene is named only where the DNA matches it firmly. Only some rows state a clone size, as once, few, many or a class for expanded clones.

D gene | J gene | clone size | V gene | CDR3 protein | CDR3 DNA
- | TRBJ2-5 | - | TRBV9 | CASSPRDSGGTQYF | TGTGCCAGCAGCCCCAGGGACTCAGGCGGGACCCAGTACTTC
- | TRBJ2-7 | - | TRBV18 | CASSVGGRSTYEQYF | TGTGCCAGCTCCGTGGGGGGACGCAGTACCTACGAGCAGTACTTC
- | TRBJ2-3 | - | TRBV27 | CASQVWGPGATQYF | TGTGCCAGCCAAGTGTGGGGGCCCGGGGCTACGCAGTATTTT
TRBD1 | TRBJ2-3 | few | TRBV29-1 | CSVEDPTGVTDTQYF | TGCAGCGTTGAAGATCCCACAGGGGTGACAGATACGCAGTATTTT
- | TRBJ2-2 | many | TRBV12-3/TRBV12-4 | CASSFNLQGNTGELFF | TGTGCCAGCAGTTTTAATCTACAGGGGAACACCGGGGAGCTGTTTTTT
TRBD2 | TRBJ2-1 | few | TRBV27 | CASSQAGLGPVYEQFF | TGTGCCAGCAGTCAGGCGGGACTAGGGCCTGTCTATGAGCAGTTCTTC
- | TRBJ2-7 | many | TRBV5-1 | CASSLASPTAYEQYF | TGCGCCAGCAGCTTGGCTTCACCGACGGCCTACGAGCAGTACTTC
TRBD2 | TRBJ2-1 | many | TRBV29-1 | CSVGLAGEFHNEQFF | TGCAGCGTGGGACTAGCGGGAGAGTTCCACAATGAGCAGTTCTTC
- | TRBJ1-2 | few | TRBV7-2 | CASSLNGRGDPYGYTF | TGTGCCAGCAGCTTAAACGGAAGGGGAGATCCCTATGGCTACACCTTC
TRBD1 | TRBJ1-3 | few | TRBV6-5 | CASSYSIWTGHSGNTIYF | TGTGCCAGCAGTTACTCGATATGGACAGGGCACTCTGGAAACACCATATATTTT
TRBD1 | TRBJ2-7 | many | TRBV12-3/TRBV12-4 | CASSPTDRGPDEQYF | TGTGCCAGCAGTCCCACGGACAGGGGACCGGACGAGCAGTACTTC
TRBD2 | TRBJ2-1 | few | TRBV24-1 | CATSDPGTSGSREQFF | TGTGCCACCAGTGATCCCGGGACTAGCGGGAGTCGTGAGCAGTTCTTC
- | TRBJ2-3 | - | TRBV7-8 | CASSLGPRGRATQYF | TGTGCCAGCAGCTTAGGCCCCCGGGGCAGAGCTACGCAGTATTTT
- | TRBJ1-1 | - | TRBV20-1 | CSATGGDTDLKAAFF | TGCAGTGCTACCGGGGGGGACACGGACTTGAAGGCGGCTTTCTTT
- | TRBJ2-2 | few | TRBV4-2 | CASSLLPTKGNTGELFF | TGTGCCAGCAGCCTCCTCCCGACGAAGGGGAACACCGGGGAGCTGTTTTTT
TRBD2 | TRBJ2-6 | - | TRBV7-3 | CASSLPGLAGRPFSSGANVLTF | TGTGCCAGCAGCTTACCGGGACTAGCGGGAAGGCCCTTCAGCTCTGGGGCCAACGTCCTGACTTTC
TRBD2 | TRBJ2-1 | - | TRBV6-1 | CASSPTSGIVSYNEQFF | TGTGCCAGCAGCCCCACTAGCGGGATAGTCTCCTACAATGAGCAGTTCTTC
- | TRBJ1-5 | few | TRBV28 | CASSPLRDTRNQPQHF | TGTGCCAGCAGCCCGCTGCGGGACACCCGAAATCAGCCCCAGCATTTT
- | TRBJ1-5 | many | TRBV12-3/TRBV12-4 | CASSFSGSNQPQHF | TGTGCCAGCAGTTTTTCAGGGAGCAATCAGCCCCAGCATTTT
- | TRBJ2-2 | few | TRBV6-5 | CASSYSVGTGELFF | TGTGCCAGCAGTTACTCGGTGGGCACCGGGGAGCTGTTTTTT
- | TRBJ1-1 | few | TRBV7-9 | CASSLAVSEAFF | TGTGCCAGCAGCTTAGCGGTCAGTGAAGCTTTCTTT
TRBD1 | TRBJ1-5 | - | TRBV12-5 | CASGSESTGYSNQPQHF | TGTGCTAGTGGTTCCGAATCGACAGGGTATAGCAATCAGCCCCAGCATTTT
TRBD2 | TRBJ2-2 | many | TRBV2 | CASSEARRETSKNGELFF | TGTGCCAGCAGTGAAGCGAGGCGGGAGACTTCTAAGAACGGGGAGCTGTTTTTT
- | TRBJ1-1 | - | TRBV12-3/TRBV12-4 | CASTRMNTEAFF | TGTGCCAGCACCAGGATGAACACTGAAGCTTTCTTT
- | TRBJ2-3 | few | TRBV7-2 | CASSLVPSRGDTQYF | TGTGCCAGCAGCTTAGTGCCATCCAGGGGAGATACGCAGTATTTT
- | TRBJ2-3 | few | TRBV12-3/TRBV12-4 | CASSDGIHTDTQYF | TGTGCCAGCAGTGATGGGATTCACACAGATACGCAGTATTTT
TRBD2 | TRBJ2-4 | few | TRBV7-2 | CASSPNSAGVKNIQYF | TGTGCCAGCAGCCCCAATTCAGCGGGGGTCAAAAACATTCAGTACTTC
TRBD1 | TRBJ2-1 | - | TRBV20-1 | CSAIRDRVNEQFF | TGCAGTGCCATCCGGGACAGGGTCAATGAGCAGTTCTTC
- | TRBJ1-3 | - | TRBV11-2 | CASRGGRGTANTIYF | TGTGCCAGCAGGGGAGGGCGAGGGACGGCAAACACCATATATTTT
TRBD2 | TRBJ2-7 | - | TRBV7-9 | CASSGGPFSGRYEQYF | TGTGCCAGCAGCGGCGGTCCCTTTAGCGGGAGGTACGAGCAGTACTTC
TRBD2 | TRBJ2-7 | few | TRBV29-1 | CSGGGPGEQYF | TGCAGCGGCGGGGGGCCGGGCGAGCAGTACTTC
TRBD2 | TRBJ2-7 | few | TRBV7-2 | CASSPDSGRSSYEQYF | TGTGCCAGCAGCCCAGATAGCGGGAGGAGCTCCTACGAGCAGTACTTC
- | TRBJ1-2 | - | TRBV10-2 | CASSENRDSIPQGRF | TGCGCCAGCAGTGAGAACAGGGACTCCATACCCCAAGGGCGCTTC
- | TRBJ2-7 | many | TRBV9 | CASSPSDSYEQYF | TGTGCCAGCAGCCCATCGGACAGCTACGAGCAGTACTTC
- | TRBJ1-2 | few | TRBV7-6 | CATGPGKAIHGYTF | TGTGCCACGGGTCCAGGGAAAGCCATCCATGGCTACACCTTC
- | TRBJ1-4 | many | TRBV12-3/TRBV12-4 | CASSPQRANEKLFF | TGTGCCAGCAGTCCACAGAGGGCTAATGAAAAACTGTTTTTT
- | TRBJ2-7 | - | TRBV20-1 | CSARDEAGGYEQYF | TGCAGTGCTAGAGATGAAGCGGGTGGCTACGAGCAGTACTTC
- | TRBJ2-7 | - | TRBV27 | CASSPLGGHYEQYF | TGTGCCAGCAGTCCCTTAGGGGGACACTACGAGCAGTACTTC